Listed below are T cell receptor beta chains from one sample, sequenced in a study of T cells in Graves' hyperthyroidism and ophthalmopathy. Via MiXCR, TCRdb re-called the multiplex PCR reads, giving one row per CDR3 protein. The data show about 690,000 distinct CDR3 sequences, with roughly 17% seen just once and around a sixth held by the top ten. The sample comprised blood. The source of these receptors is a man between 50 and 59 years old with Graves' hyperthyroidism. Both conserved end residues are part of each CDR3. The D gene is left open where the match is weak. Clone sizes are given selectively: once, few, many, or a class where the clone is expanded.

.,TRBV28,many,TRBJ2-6,CATFNERGANVLTF,TGTGCCACCTTCAATGAACGGGGGGCCAACGTCCTGACTTTC
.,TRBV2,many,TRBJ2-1,CASSERDEQFF,TGTGCCAGCAGTGAACGGGATGAGCAGTTCTTC
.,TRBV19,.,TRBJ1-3,CASSLQGRSGNTIYF,TGTGCCAGTAGTTTACAGGGCCGCTCTGGAAACACCATATATTTT
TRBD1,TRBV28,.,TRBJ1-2,CASITGQGNYGYTF,TGTGCCAGCATCACCGGACAGGGCAACTATGGCTACACCTTC
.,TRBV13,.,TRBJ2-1,CASSLHPSYNEQFF,TGTGCCAGCAGCCTACATCCTAGCTACAATGAGCAGTTCTTC
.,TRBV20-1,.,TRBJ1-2,CSARDRGVDGYTF,TGCAGTGCTAGAGATCGGGGTGTGGATGGCTACACCTTC
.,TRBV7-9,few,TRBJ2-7,CASTDRSSYEQYF,TGTGCCAGCACAGACCGGAGCTCCTACGAGCAGTACTTC
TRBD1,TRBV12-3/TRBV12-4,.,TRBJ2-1,CACTGGSYNEQFF,TGTGCCTGTACAGGGGGCTCCTACAATGAGCAGTTCTTC
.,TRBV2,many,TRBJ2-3,CASTQSTDTQYF,TGTGCCAGCACGCAGAGCACAGATACGCAGTATTTT
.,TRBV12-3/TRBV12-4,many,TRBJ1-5,CASSSRSGLTQPQHF,TGTGCCAGCAGTTCCCGCTCAGGGTTGACTCAGCCCCAGCATTTT
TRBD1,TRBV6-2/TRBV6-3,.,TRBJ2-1,CASSEYKRTGGYNEQFF,TGTGCCAGCAGTGAATATAAAAGGACAGGGGGTTACAATGAGCAGTTCTTC
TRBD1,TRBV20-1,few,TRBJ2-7,CSARDMGQGMGEQYF,TGCAGTGCTAGAGATATGGGACAGGGTATGGGGGAGCAGTACTTC
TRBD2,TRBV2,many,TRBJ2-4,CASSDVLAELGKNIQYF,TGTGCCAGCAGTGACGTTCTAGCGGAGCTGGGGAAAAACATTCAGTACTTC
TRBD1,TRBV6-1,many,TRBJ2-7,CASSYRDRGAYEQYF,TGTGCCAGCAGTTACAGGGACAGGGGGGCCTACGAGCAGTACTTC
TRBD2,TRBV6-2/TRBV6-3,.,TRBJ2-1,CASSSPGLAGGGNEQFF,TGTGCCAGCAGTTCCCCGGGACTAGCGGGAGGGGGGAATGAGCAGTTCTTC
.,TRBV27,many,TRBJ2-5,CASSPYWVERETQYF,TGTGCCAGCAGCCCTTATTGGGTGGAGCGGGAGACCCAGTACTTC
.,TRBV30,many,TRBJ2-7,CAWNKFSSGEQYF,TGTGCCTGGAACAAATTTAGTAGCGGCGAGCAGTACTTC
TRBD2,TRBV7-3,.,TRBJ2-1,CASSLTSGRALFF,TGTGCCAGCAGCTTAACTAGCGGGAGGGCCCTGTTCTTC
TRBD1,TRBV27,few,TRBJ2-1,CASRLRDRVYNEQFF,TGTGCCAGCAGACTCCGGGACAGGGTCTACAATGAGCAGTTCTTC
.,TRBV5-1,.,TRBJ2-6,CASSLDTVGANVLTF,TGCGCCAGCAGCCTGGACACGGTAGGGGCCAACGTCCTGACTTTC
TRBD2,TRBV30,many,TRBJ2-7,CACSSGAYEQYF,TGTGCCTGTAGTAGCGGGGCCTACGAGCAGTACTTC
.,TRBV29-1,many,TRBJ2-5,CSVKVSRYQETQYF,TGCAGCGTTAAAGTGTCACGGTACCAAGAGACCCAGTACTTC
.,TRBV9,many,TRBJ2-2,CASSVDDIRELFF,TGTGCCAGCAGCGTAGATGATATCCGGGAGCTGTTTTTT
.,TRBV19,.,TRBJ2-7,CASGKGQGVYEQYF,TGTGCCAGTGGAAAGGGGCAGGGAGTATACGAGCAGTACTTC
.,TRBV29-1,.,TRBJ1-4,CSVEDVGVNEKLFF,TGCAGCGTTGAAGATGTAGGGGTCAATGAAAAACTGTTTTTT